Sequencing of this T cell receptor (beta chain) was carried out in a study of shared clonotypes between healthy human individuals. Study-wide findings and caveats: Lower generation probabilities were found for non-shared clonotypes than for those shared by all four donors. Shared clonotypes: 4.5% to 6.5% naive CD4, 3% to 3.5% naive CD8, less than 2.5% memory CD4, under 0.5% memory CD8.

Trimming cost V 6 bases and J 0 bases, with 12 bases left between them. The V gene's germline CDR1 is MNHNS and CDR2 SASEGT. The CDR3 is made up of 15 amino acids. As concerns this clone: Its antigen is currently unknown.

Clones were read by immunoSEQ multiplex PCR, and TCRdb kept only the in-frame ones, dropping some. The profile covers around 1,000,000 clones, with roughly 80% appearing a single time and 0.89% taken by the ten largest. This clonotype originated in a man younger than 30 in good health. Some clones in this sample may be carry-over from other donors' samples. Source material: memory CD4+ T cells from PBMCs. Sample subset: CD45RA-negative fraction. The rearrangement joins TRBV6-1 to TRBJ2-1, with D perhaps matching TRBD1 or TRBD2 (5 bases each). The CDR3 sequence: CASRPGRSSYNEQFF. CDR3 bases: TGTGCCAGCAGACCGGGACGTAGCTCCTACAATGAGCAGTTCTTC.